These 21 T cell receptor beta chains were all obtained from the same sample, sequenced in a study of Graves' ophthalmopathy and Graves' hyperthyroidism. RNA transcripts served as template for amplifying TCR beta CDR3 sequences. Second-round multiplex PCR came after a first-round RT-PCR that employed HTBI primers. TCRdb analysed the multiplex PCR reads with MiXCR anew, one entry per CDR3 protein. The sample shows a few hundred thousand distinct CDR3 sequences, roughly a sixth of them seen only once. Sequenced input: peripheral blood. Receptors were obtained from an adult woman with stable Graves' hyperthyroidism.

V and J are TRBV12-3 or TRBV12-4 and TRBJ2-7; 9 bases line up with TRBD2. The CDR3 consists of 11 residues. Unmatched junction bases numbered 3, after V lost 5 bases and J lost 10 bases. CDR3 nucleotide sequence: TGTGCCAGCAGTCGGACTAGCGTTCAGTACTTC. Its translation: CASSRTSVQYF.

Many counts were recorded for this clonotype. A read error is likely, as this CDR3 ends without the conserved phenylalanine or tryptophan. V is TRBV12-3 or TRBV12-4 and J is TRBJ1-1, with a tentative D call TRBD1 (6 bases). The CDR3 spans 13 residues. V lost 3 bases and J lost 4, with 9 bases in between. Here the CDR3 reads CASSFGGGTEAFS. CDR3 nucleotide sequence: TGTGCCAGCAGTTTTGGAGGGGGCACTGAAGCTTTCTCT.

As concerns this clonotype: This may be a read error: a much more frequent sequence differs by one nucleotide. The CDR3 spells CASSGDRGRHTF. In DNA, the CDR3 is TGTGCCAGCAGCGGGGACAGGGGAAGGCACACCTTC. V and J are TRBV9 and TRBJ1-2; 10 nucleotides agree with TRBD1. Germline loops: CDR1 SGDLS, CDR2 YYNGEE. Losses at the gene ends were 3 bases for V and 12 bases for J; bases not matched to a gene: 5. This CDR3 comprises 12 residues.

This clonotype has ten or more counts. The rearrangement uses TRBV29-1 and TRBJ1-1; tentative D call: TRBD1 (5 bases). This CDR3 is 14 amino acids long. V was pared by 3 bases and J by 3 bases, with 14 bases between. Germline values: CDR1 SQVTM, CDR2 ANQGSEA. CDR3 bases: TGCAGCGTTGACCGAAGACTGGGGGACACTGAAGCTTTCTTT. Residues: CSVDRRLGDTEAFF.

V is TRBV4-1 and J is TRBJ2-2, with D possibly TRBD1 on 6 matching bases. The CDR3 is 15 amino acids. Germline CDR1 and CDR2: MGHRA and YSYEKL. Trimming removed 4 bases at V and 1 base at J, with 10 bases between. The CDR3 is CASSRTGMNTGELFF. As DNA, the CDR3 is TGCGCCAGCAGCCGAACAGGGATGAACACCGGGGAGCTGTTTTTT.

This clonotype was recorded at least ten times. The chain joins TRBV6-1 to TRBJ1-1; no firm D call. The length of the CDR3 is 14 residues. Trimming shortened V by 8 bases and J by 1 base, and 14 bases separated the two germline ends. Germline-derived CDR1 and CDR2 are MNHNS and SASEGT. The CDR3 sequence: CASLVVSKNTEAFF. The CDR3 region has the DNA TGTGCCAGCCTGGTAGTGTCAAAGAACACTGAAGCTTTCTTT.

This clonotype was recorded at least ten times. The rearrangement uses TRBV4-3 and TRBJ2-7; 13 bases align to TRBD2. Germline trimming cut 0 bases from V and 5 bases from J; bases unmatched to any gene: 10. Germline CDR1 is LGHNA and CDR2 is YSLEER. CDR3 length: 18 amino acids. In DNA, the CDR3 is TGCGCCAGCAGCCAAGATTGGAGACTAGCGGGAGGCGGCCACGAGCAGTACTTC. Translation gives CASSQDWRLAGGGHEQYF.

In this sample, this clonotype turned up a few times. The CDR3 spells CASSRGTSGSSYEQYF. The DNA of the CDR3 is TGTGCCAGCTCACGGGGGACTAGCGGGAGCTCCTACGAGCAGTACTTC. The V call is TRBV18, the J call TRBJ2-7; TRBD2 matches at 14 bases. The V gene end was trimmed by 4 bases and the J gene end by 0 bases; junction bases not matched to a gene: 2. The CDR3 consists of 16 residues. Germline-derived CDR1 and CDR2 are KGHSH and LQKENI.

This clonotype was recorded at least ten times. V gene TRBV9 combines with J gene TRBJ1-2; D uncertain. Germline V gives CDR1 SGDLS, CDR2 YYNGEE. The CDR3 loop spans 14 amino acids. The ends were cut back, 5 bases at V and 7 bases at J, with 18 bases in the middle. The CDR3 sequence: CASSNDGSALGYTF. The CDR3 DNA reads TGTGCCAGCAGTAACGACGGAAGCGCCCTTGGCTACACCTTC.

This clonotype was counted between two and nine times. The CDR3 bases are TGCGCCAGCAGCTTGGTCACAGGTCGGTTCACAGATACGCAGTATTTT. It codes for CASSLVTGRFTDTQYF. V and J are TRBV5-1 and TRBJ2-3; a weak D match, TRBD1 (5 bases). The V end was cut by 0 bases, the J end by 2 bases, with 13 bases between. Germline V gives CDR1 SGHRS, CDR2 YFSETQ. CDR3 length: 16 amino acids.

The rearrangement uses TRBV5-1 and TRBJ2-7; 12 nucleotides align to TRBD1. The CDR3 has 16 amino acids. Trimming cost V 2 bases and J 4 bases; bases outside gene matches: 7. Germline assignment: CDR1 SGHRS and CDR2 YFSETQ. This CDR3 reads CASSLRGTGGLYEQYF. The CDR3 DNA is TGCGCCAGCAGCTTAAGGGGGACAGGGGGCCTGTACGAGCAGTACTTC. The full variable domain, with the rest looked up from reference TRBV5-1 and TRBJ2-7, is KAGVTQTPRYLIKTRGQQVTLSCSPISGHRSVSWYQQTPGQGLQFLFEYFSETQRNKGNFPGRFSGRQFSNSRSEMNVSTLELGDSALYLCASSLRGTGGLYEQYFGPGTRLTVT.

This clonotype was seen at least ten times. The chain uses TRBV27 and TRBJ2-7; TRBD2 agrees at 10 bases. V trimming: 7 bases; J trimming: 4 bases; junction bases outside the gene matches: 7. The V gene's germline CDR1 is MNHEY and CDR2 SMNVEV (reference sequence). This CDR3 comprises 14 residues. The DNA of the CDR3 is TGTGCCAGCAAGGCTAGCGGGAGCCTATACGAGCAGTACTTC. This gives the protein CASKASGSLYEQYF.

The chain couples TRBV6-4 to TRBJ1-2, with 7 nucleotides matching TRBD1. Germline CDR1 reads MRHNA; CDR2 reads SNTAGT. The junction had 2 bases not matched to a gene; V was cut back by 4 bases and J by 12 bases. The CDR3 sequence is 10 residues long. The CDR3 sequence: CASSGDSHTF. The CDR3 DNA reads TGTGCCAGCAGTGGGGACAGTCACACCTTC.

This clonotype occurred many times. The J gene is TRBJ1-1, the V gene TRBV27; no clear D. V was pared by 0 bases and J by 0 bases, with 8 bases between. The germline CDR1 and CDR2 sequences are MNHEY and SMNVEV (reference sequence). CDR3 size: 15 residues. CDR3 amino acids: CASSLSGMVNTEAFF. CDR3 nucleotides: TGTGCCAGCAGTTTATCTGGGATGGTGAACACTGAAGCTTTCTTT.

This clonotype was counted ten times or more. This chain connects TRBV19 to TRBJ2-2; a weak D match, TRBD1 (6 bases). Per germline, CDR1 LNHDA and CDR2 SQIVND (reference sequence). The CDR3 loop spans 16 amino acids. Trimming shortened V by 3 bases and J by 6 bases, and 17 bases separated the two germline ends. The CDR3 is CASSMRARGVAGELFF. CDR3 in DNA: TGTGCCAGTAGTATGCGGGCCAGGGGAGTCGCCGGGGAGCTGTTTTTT. Full variable domain (rest looked up from reference TRBV19 and TRBJ2-2): DGGITQSPKYLFRKEGQNVTLSCEQNLNHDAMYWYRQDPGQGLRLIYYSQIVNDFQKGDIAEGYSVSREKKESFPLTVTSAQKNPTAFYLCASSMRARGVAGELFFGEGSRLTVL.

About this clonotype: Its ends do not fully match the called genes, so a read error is possible. J is TRBJ2-4 and V is TRBV29-1; 7 bases map to TRBD1. CDR3 size: 12 residues. The V gene's germline CDR1 is SQVTM and CDR2 ANQGSEA. CDR3 bases: TGCAGCGTTGGGCCACAGGGGAACATTAAGTACTTC. Protein: CSVGPQGNIKYF. The variable domain in full, with the rest retrieved from reference TRBV29-1 and TRBJ2-4, is SAVISQKPSRDICQRGTSLTIQCQVDSQVTMMFWYRQQPGQSLTLIATANQGSEATYESGFVIDKFPISRPNLTFSTLTVSNMSPEDSSIYLCSVGPQGNIKYFGAGTRLSVL.

The V and J genes are TRBV5-1 and TRBJ2-5; tentatively, D is TRBD1 (6 bases). There are 15 residues in the CDR3. CDR1 is SGHRS, CDR2 YFSETQ, per germline. V dropped 2 bases and J dropped 5 bases, with 16 bases sitting between them. As DNA, the CDR3 is TGCGCCAGCAGCTTTAATGGTAACAGGGAGGAGACCCAGTACTTC. Its protein product is CASSFNGNREETQYF.

This clonotype was counted at least ten times. The chain recombines TRBV4-2 with TRBJ2-4; tentatively, D is TRBD2 (6 bases). CDR1 and CDR2 from the germline V gene are LGHNA and YNFKEQ. V was clipped by 0 bases and J by 9 bases, with 15 bases between them. The CDR3 covers 15 residues. The CDR3 spells CASSQEAGGGGIQYF. The CDR3 DNA reads TGTGCCAGCAGCCAAGAAGCGGGTGGTGGGGGCATTCAGTACTTC.

Remarks on this clonotype: A much larger clone lies one base from this, so it may be a read error. Because the CDR3 is missing its conserved closing phenylalanine or tryptophan, this is likely a read error. The chain recombines TRBV7-2 with TRBJ1-6, with TRBD1 matching 9 bases. V trimming: 7 bases; J trimming: 8 bases; junction bases outside the gene matches: 6. CDR3 length equals 14 residues. Germline V gives CDR1 SGHTA, CDR2 FQGNSA. The CDR3: CASTYRGLDSPLHY. Written as DNA, the CDR3 is TGTGCCAGCACCTACAGGGGGCTGGATTCACCCCTCCACTAT.

This clonotype was seen at least ten times. The chain joins TRBV25-1 to TRBJ2-5; 7 nucleotides align to TRBD1. Looked up from germline, CDR1 is MGHDK and CDR2 is SYGVNS. J was trimmed by 0 bases and V by 2 bases; bases with no gene match: 9. There are 17 residues in the CDR3. CDR3 loop: CASSENLGQPYQETQYF. In DNA form, the CDR3 reads TGTGCCAGCAGTGAAAATTTGGGACAGCCGTACCAAGAGACCCAGTACTTC.

V and J are TRBV7-2 and TRBJ1-2; no definite D call. The V end was cut by 7 bases, the J end by 11 bases, with 23 bases between. This CDR3 is 14 amino acids long. Germline V gene data show CDR1 as SGHTA and CDR2 as FQGNSA. Written as DNA, the CDR3 is TGTGCCAGCATCCTAGAAGGAGGGTCACGTATGTACACCTTC. Translated, it gives CASILEGGSRMYTF.